The source of this T cell receptor beta chain is a study of breast tumors, draining lymph nodes, adjacent tissues. Study outcomes and limitations: Tumors had less TCR diversity than lymph nodes, more than nontumor tissue.

Axillary draining lymph nodes of breast cancer patients supplied the node samples. In TCRdb, the multiplex PCR reads were re-called with MiXCR into one record per CDR3 protein. The sample includes 200,000 or so distinct CDR3 sequences, around a third of them seen just once. As to this clonotype: Its antigen is not identified.

What was sequenced was axillary lymph node tissue. The source of this sequence is a female donor with breast cancer. Some clones in this sample may be carry-over from other donors' samples.

CDR3 in amino acids: CASLNGVMNTEAFF. The CDR3 DNA follows: TGTGCCAGCCTAAATGGGGTTATGAACACTGAAGCTTTCTTT. V usage is TRBV7-9 and J usage is TRBJ1-1; D gene unclear. The CDR3 length is 14 residues. V gave up 8 bases and J gave up 0 bases, with 13 bases separating them. Germline CDR1 reads SEHNR; CDR2 reads FQNEAQ (reference sequence).